Listed below are T cell receptor beta chains from one sample, sequenced in a study of T-cell memory formation after mild COVID-19. Each CDR3 protein gets one entry after TCRdb re-called the 5' RACE reads with MiXCR. The sample shows under 300,000 distinct CDR3 sequences, roughly a tenth of them seen only once. Sequences were obtained from PBMCs or a T cell subset sorted from them (not recorded which). These receptors came from a man aged 18 to 29 who had mild COVID-19 (a few samples of this study predate the infection). Cell type and time point are not known. Both conserved end residues are part of each CDR3. D genes are given only for firm matches. A row's size may be missing; if present it is once, few, many or a size class.

clone_size,j_call,d_call,v_call,cdr3_aa,cdr3_nt
-,TRBJ1-5,TRBD1,TRBV30,CAWSTGQGPNQPQHF,TGTGCCTGGAGTACTGGACAGGGACCTAATCAGCCCCAGCATTTT
-,TRBJ2-5,-,TRBV7-8,CASSKAAGQETQYF,TGTGCCAGCAGCAAGGCCGCCGGGCAGGAGACCCAGTACTTC
-,TRBJ1-4,-,TRBV7-2,CASSPVFASEKLFF,TGTGCCAGCAGCCCGGTTTTTGCCTCTGAAAAACTGTTTTTT
few,TRBJ1-1,TRBD1,TRBV18,CASSRGGTGGIKSAEAFF,TGTGCCAGCTCACGAGGGGGAACAGGGGGAATTAAGAGCGCTGAAGCTTTCTTT
-,TRBJ1-2,-,TRBV20-1,CSARRQPYGYTF,TGCAGTGCTCGTAGACAGCCTTATGGCTACACCTTC
-,TRBJ1-6,TRBD1,TRBV12-3/TRBV12-4,CASSPDRGYNSPLHF,TGTGCCAGCAGTCCCGACAGGGGCTATAATTCACCCCTCCACTTT
few,TRBJ2-4,-,TRBV18,CASSPRADGSIQYF,TGTGCCAGCTCACCACGGGCAGACGGTAGCATTCAGTACTTC
few,TRBJ2-7,-,TRBV18,CASSPGETVGFEQYF,TGTGCCAGCTCACCAGGAGAGACCGTGGGCTTCGAGCAGTACTTC
few,TRBJ2-5,-,TRBV12-3/TRBV12-4,CATRVREETQYF,TGTGCCACTAGGGTGAGGGAGGAGACCCAGTACTTC
-,TRBJ2-1,-,TRBV10-3,CAISTASPDEQFF,TGTGCCATCAGTACGGCTAGCCCTGATGAGCAGTTCTTC
few,TRBJ2-5,-,TRBV20-1,CSARDWANQETQYF,TGCAGTGCTAGAGATTGGGCTAACCAAGAGACCCAGTACTTC
many,TRBJ2-3,-,TRBV5-1,CASSRRLPPDTQYF,TGCGCCAGCAGCCGGAGACTCCCCCCAGATACGCAGTATTTT
-,TRBJ1-1,-,TRBV27,CASRPLGGTEAFF,TGTGCCAGCAGACCTTTAGGGGGTACTGAAGCTTTCTTT
many,TRBJ1-2,-,TRBV12-3/TRBV12-4,CASSPFNRVYGYTF,TGTGCCAGCAGCCCATTCAACAGGGTCTATGGCTACACCTTC
few,TRBJ2-3,TRBD1,TRBV12-3/TRBV12-4,CASSPTGGITDTQYF,TGTGCCAGCAGCCCGACAGGGGGTATCACAGATACGCAGTATTTT
many,TRBJ2-3,-,TRBV7-8,CASSWAQQDTQYF,TGTGCCAGCAGCTGGGCTCAACAAGATACGCAGTATTTT
-,TRBJ2-5,TRBD2,TRBV4-1,CASSQVLAGTETQYF,TGCGCCAGCAGCCAAGTCCTAGCGGGGACGGAGACCCAGTACTTC
-,TRBJ2-7,-,TRBV9,CASSGEAGSYEQYF,TGTGCCAGCAGCGGGGAAGCGGGCTCCTACGAGCAGTACTTC
many,TRBJ2-1,-,TRBV5-5,CASSLGAQPNEQFF,TGTGCCAGCAGCTTGGGCGCCCAGCCGAATGAGCAGTTCTTC
few,TRBJ2-1,-,TRBV20-1,CSARKPRGIGEQFF,TGCAGTGCTAGAAAACCCCGGGGGATTGGTGAGCAGTTCTTC
-,TRBJ2-3,TRBD2,TRBV7-9,CASSLSGTSGGDRRHTQYF,TGTGCCAGCAGCTTATCCGGGACTAGCGGGGGGGACCGTAGGCATACGCAGTATTTT
few,TRBJ1-2,-,TRBV4-2,CASSQEVTQLYYGYTF,TGTGCCAGCAGCCAAGAAGTCACACAACTTTACTATGGCTACACCTTC
few,TRBJ2-3,-,TRBV18,CASSPPEATDTQYF,TGTGCCAGCTCACCCCCTGAGGCCACAGATACGCAGTATTTT
many,TRBJ2-5,-,TRBV7-8,CASSLDLLARGEGTQYF,TGTGCCAGCAGCTTAGATCTACTAGCCCGCGGCGAAGGGACCCAGTACTTC
-,TRBJ2-5,-,TRBV4-1,CASSQVRDQETQYF,TGCGCCAGCAGCCAAGTAAGGGATCAGGAGACCCAGTACTTC
few,TRBJ2-3,-,TRBV11-2,CASREGQFTDTQYF,TGTGCCAGCAGGGAGGGACAGTTCACAGATACGCAGTATTTT
few,TRBJ2-2,-,TRBV5-4,CASSLARGNTGELFF,TGTGCCAGCAGCTTGGCTCGCGGCAACACCGGGGAGCTGTTTTTT
few,TRBJ2-5,-,TRBV7-2,CASSLDRAAETQYF,TGTGCCAGCAGCTTAGACAGGGCAGCGGAGACCCAGTACTTC
-,TRBJ1-3,-,TRBV12-3/TRBV12-4,CASSLAAAATIYF,TGTGCCAGCAGCTTAGCAGCAGCGGCCACCATATATTTT
-,TRBJ2-3,TRBD2,TRBV6-5,CASKRSGLAGARLTDTQYF,TGTGCCAGCAAACGAAGTGGACTAGCGGGGGCGAGGCTTACAGATACGCAGTATTTT
-,TRBJ1-1,-,TRBV11-2,CASSLGGMTFF,TGTGCCAGCAGCTTAGGGGGCATGACTTTCTTT
once,TRBJ2-5,TRBD1,TRBV5-6,CASSLRDRDEETQYF,TGTGCCAGCAGCCTCCGGGACAGGGACGAAGAGACCCAGTACTTC
many,TRBJ1-1,-,TRBV6-5,CASRQGSHTEAFF,TGTGCCAGCCGCCAGGGGAGCCACACTGAAGCTTTCTTT
-,TRBJ2-1,-,TRBV6-4,CASSAQELISYNEQFF,TGTGCCAGCAGTGCGCAGGAATTGATCTCCTACAATGAGCAGTTCTTC
-,TRBJ1-1,-,TRBV3-1,CASSQDVPGNTEAFF,TGTGCCAGCAGCCAAGATGTGCCCGGGAACACTGAAGCTTTCTTT
-,TRBJ1-1,-,TRBV7-6,CASSRFGGEVNTEAFF,TGTGCCAGCTCACGTTTTGGGGGGGAGGTGAACACTGAAGCTTTCTTT
few,TRBJ2-5,-,TRBV7-3,CASSLQALGSGATQYF,TGTGCCAGCAGCTTACAGGCCCTCGGGTCAGGGGCGACCCAGTACTTC
many,TRBJ2-1,-,TRBV7-9,CASSSARYNEQFF,TGTGCCAGCAGCTCAGCGCGATACAATGAGCAGTTCTTC
-,TRBJ2-6,-,TRBV12-3/TRBV12-4,CASSFPGANVLTF,TGTGCCAGCAGTTTTCCTGGGGCCAACGTCCTGACTTTC
few,TRBJ1-5,-,TRBV7-9,CASSLSGKETPQHF,TGTGCCAGCAGCTTATCTGGGAAAGAGACTCCCCAGCATTTT
few,TRBJ2-7,TRBD2,TRBV11-2,CASSRLAGGPYEQYF,TGTGCCAGCAGCAGACTAGCGGGCGGCCCCTACGAGCAGTACTTC
-,TRBJ2-7,-,TRBV4-2,CASSQDGESGFVYEQYF,TGTGCCAGCAGCCAAGATGGAGAGTCCGGTTTCGTCTACGAGCAGTACTTC
-,TRBJ2-5,-,TRBV7-6,CASSLTYGGQETQYF,TGTGCCAGCAGCTTGACTTACGGGGGCCAAGAGACCCAGTACTTC
few,TRBJ2-5,-,TRBV24-1,CATSDNGAQETQYF,TGTGCCACCAGTGATAATGGGGCCCAAGAGACCCAGTACTTC
-,TRBJ2-2,TRBD1,TRBV5-1,CASSVGQGVGITGELFF,TGCGCCAGCAGCGTTGGACAGGGCGTCGGTATCACCGGGGAGCTGTTTTTT
many,TRBJ1-6,-,TRBV7-3,CASSRDYNSPLHF,TGTGCCAGCAGCCGGGACTATAATTCACCCCTCCACTTT
-,TRBJ2-1,-,TRBV4-1,CASSLAPGGNEQFF,TGCGCCAGCAGCTTGGCTCCCGGCGGCAATGAGCAGTTCTTC
-,TRBJ2-3,TRBD1,TRBV5-1,CASSHGQGGDTQYF,TGCGCCAGCAGCCACGGACAGGGCGGAGATACGCAGTATTTT
few,TRBJ1-6,-,TRBV20-1,CSVAGWDTDRNSPLHF,TGCAGTGTCGCAGGATGGGACACAGACCGTAATTCACCCCTCCACTTT
-,TRBJ1-4,TRBD1,TRBV6-6,CASSLTGEEYEKLFF,TGTGCCAGCAGTTTAACAGGGGAAGAGTATGAAAAACTGTTTTTT
many,TRBJ2-4,-,TRBV6-2/TRBV6-3,CASSYGRDPMGWDIQYF,TGTGCCAGCAGTTACGGCAGGGACCCCATGGGTTGGGACATTCAGTACTTC
few,TRBJ2-5,TRBD1,TRBV5-4,CAFQQGRETQYF,TGTGCCTTTCAACAGGGGCGGGAGACCCAGTACTTC
-,TRBJ2-5,-,TRBV27,CASRLTGPSETQYF,TGTGCCAGCAGACTGACAGGTCCCTCCGAGACCCAGTACTTC
many,TRBJ2-3,TRBD2,TRBV29-1,CSVRGLATDTQYF,TGCAGCGTTAGAGGACTAGCGACAGATACGCAGTATTTT
-,TRBJ2-3,TRBD2,TRBV2,CATVRSAGGFDTQYF,TGTGCCACTGTACGCTCAGCGGGGGGGTTTGATACGCAGTATTTT
few,TRBJ2-2,-,TRBV9,CASSRLAGELFF,TGTGCCAGCAGCCGGTTGGCCGGGGAGCTGTTTTTT
-,TRBJ2-5,-,TRBV2,CASSQQGRETQYF,TGTGCCAGCAGTCAACAGGGTAGGGAGACCCAGTACTTC
few,TRBJ2-3,TRBD2,TRBV9,CASSPRLAGGYGDTQYF,TGTGCCAGCAGCCCGAGACTAGCGGGGGGTTATGGAGATACGCAGTATTTT
many,TRBJ2-3,-,TRBV28,CASTPPGRDTQYF,TGTGCCAGCACCCCACCGGGCCGAGATACGCAGTATTTT
many,TRBJ2-7,TRBD2,TRBV12-3/TRBV12-4,CASNIAGGPYEQYF,TGTGCCAGCAATATAGCGGGGGGCCCCTACGAGCAGTACTTC